One and the same sample provided the 32 T cell receptor beta chains below, sequenced in a study of lymphopenia after photon versus proton radiotherapy. Libraries were prepared by immunoSEQ multiplex PCR; TCRdb keeps only in-frame clonotypes and omits some of them. The data hold 50,000 to 75,000 clones, with more than 75% observed a single time. The input for sequencing was peripheral blood, taken from a patient treated with photon-based radiotherapy. The receptors were gathered from a man aged 35-49 years with gastric cancer.

The gene calls are TRBV4-2 and TRBJ2-7; a possible D gene is TRBD2 (7 bases). The germline CDR1 and CDR2 sequences are LGHNA and YNFKEQ. The CDR3 has 16 amino acids. With 0 bases removed from V and 2 bases from J, the gap between germline ends came to 14 bases. CDR3 nucleotide sequence: TGTGCCAGCAGCCAAGAGGAGAGGGAGGGGGCCTACGAGCAGTACTTC. Its translation is CASSQEEREGAYEQYF.

This sequence joins TRBV7-2 and TRBJ1-3; 8 nucleotides agree with TRBD1. The CDR3 runs to 16 residues. V lost 5 bases, J lost 0 bases, and 6 bases stayed unmatched. Germline V gives CDR1 SGHTA, CDR2 FQGNSA. The CDR3 DNA reads as TGTGCCAGCAGCCCTAGCGGACAGGGCTCTGGAAACACCATATATTTT. Its protein is CASSPSGQGSGNTIYF.

The V gene is TRBV5-6, the J gene TRBJ1-2; D is uncertain. Germline V gene lookup returns CDR1 SGHDT and CDR2 YYEEEE. Trimming left V 4 bases short and J 1 base short, with 14 bases between. The CDR3 has 15 residues. The chain's CDR3 is CASSPILTGNYGYTF. The CDR3 DNA sequence: TGTGCCAGCAGCCCAATTTTGACGGGTAACTATGGCTACACCTTC.

The chain employs TRBV7-9 and TRBJ1-2; 8 bases fit TRBD1. This CDR3 comprises 13 residues. Unmatched junction bases numbered 3, after V lost 5 bases and J lost 4 bases. The germline V gene encodes CDR1 SEHNR and CDR2 FQNEAQ (reference sequence). The CDR3 nucleotides read TGTGCCAGCAGCCATGGGACAGGCTATGGCTACACCTTC. It yields the protein CASSHGTGYGYTF.

The chain is built from TRBV5-1 and TRBJ1-1; D gene ambiguous. Looked up from germline, CDR1 is SGHRS and CDR2 is YFSETQ. V was trimmed by 2 bases and J by 3 bases, leaving 14 bases between them. CDR3 length equals 15 residues. The CDR3 nucleotides read TGCGCCAGCAGCTTCTCCGGGTTTGGGGACACTGAAGCTTTCTTT. This encodes CASSFSGFGDTEAFF.

The chain joins TRBV6-5 to TRBJ2-5; 9 positions agree with TRBD1. CDR3 size: 13 residues. Trimming at V came to 7 bases and at J to 4 bases, leaving 4 bases not matched to a gene. From germline, CDR1 is MNHEY and CDR2 SVGAGI. CDR3 nucleotides: TGTGCCAGCACCGGACAGGGGAGAGAGACCCAGTACTTC. Translating gives CASTGQGRETQYF.

The chain carries TRBV18 and TRBJ1-1; no definite D call. V lost 1 base, J lost 1 base, and 10 bases lay in between. The CDR3 loop spans 15 amino acids. Germline CDR1 is KGHSH and CDR2 is LQKENI. The CDR3 nucleotides read TGTGCCAGCTCACCACGGACGGGATCGAACACTGAAGCTTTCTTT. This encodes CASSPRTGSNTEAFF.

The rearrangement links TRBV5-1 to TRBJ1-1; 9 positions match TRBD1. J gave up 0 bases and V 4 bases, and 10 bases lay outside the gene matches. Germline CDR1 reads SGHRS; CDR2 reads YFSETQ. This CDR3 has 17 residues. The CDR3 is CASSPGQGIYMNTEAFF. CDR3 nucleotide sequence: TGCGCCAGCAGCCCCGGACAGGGGATTTATATGAACACTGAAGCTTTCTTT.

The gene calls are TRBV4-1 and TRBJ2-5, with D perhaps TRBD2 (6 bases). Germline V gives CDR1 MGHRA, CDR2 YSYEKL. The germline V and J ends were trimmed by 3 bases and 3 bases, with 11 bases remaining between them. CDR3 length: 14 residues. CDR3 sequence: CASSHRPGEETQYF. CDR3 DNA sequence: TGCGCCAGCAGCCACCGCCCGGGGGAAGAGACCCAGTACTTC.

This clone was found once. The rearrangement joins TRBV10-3 to TRBJ1-2; D may be TRBD1 (6 bases). Trimming took off 0 bases at V and 8 bases at J, with 10 bases between the two ends. The CDR3 length is 13 residues. Per germline, CDR1 ENHRY and CDR2 SYGVKD. The CDR3: CAISESWGRGYTF. In DNA form, the CDR3 reads TGTGCCATCAGTGAGTCGTGGGGGCGGGGCTACACCTTC.

The chain is built from TRBV18 and TRBJ2-2; 8 bases line up with TRBD1. CDR1 KGHSH and CDR2 LQKENI come from the germline V gene. This CDR3 has 19 residues. J was trimmed by 8 bases and V by 2 bases; bases with no gene match: 19. The DNA for the CDR3 is TGTGCCAGCTCACCAAGGGGACAGGCGTTTTTACCCCGCGAAGGGGAGCTGTTTTTT. Translation: CASSPRGQAFLPREGELFF.

J is TRBJ2-7 and V is TRBV9, with 8 bases that match TRBD1. The CDR3 runs 14 residues. The trim removed 0 bases at V and 5 bases at J, leaving 4 bases unmatched. The germline CDR1 and CDR2 sequences are SGDLS and YYNGEE. The DNA of the CDR3 is TGTGCCAGCAGCGTAGGACAGGGGAGGCACGAGCAGTACTTC. Protein sequence: CASSVGQGRHEQYF.

The chain carries TRBV7-2 and TRBJ2-1; D not resolved. The CDR3 length is 12 residues. The germline gives CDR1 SGHTA, CDR2 FQGNSA. V was clipped by 1 base and J by 6 bases, with 4 bases between them. CDR3 loop: CASSLGFNEQFF. The CDR3 region has the DNA TGTGCCAGCAGCTTAGGTTTCAATGAGCAGTTCTTC. The complete variable domain, with remaining parts taken from reference TRBV7-2 and TRBJ2-1, reads GAGVSQSPSNKVTEKGKDVELRCDPISGHTALYWYRQSLGQGLEFLIYFQGNSAPDKSGLPSDRFSAERTGGSVSTLTIQRTQQEDSAVYLCASSLGFNEQFFGPGTRLTVL.

This clone has more than one count but fewer than ten. V and J are TRBV9 and TRBJ2-7; 9 bases line up with TRBD1. J was trimmed by 3 bases and V by 0 bases; bases with no gene match: 1. Per germline, CDR1 SGDLS and CDR2 YYNGEE. This CDR3 has 14 amino acids. CDR3 sequence (DNA): TGTGCCAGCAGCGTAGGACAGGGGGTCTACGAGCAGTACTTC. Amino acid sequence: CASSVGQGVYEQYF.

The V and J genes are TRBV19 and TRBJ1-1; perhaps TRBD1 as D (5 bases). The germline V and J ends were trimmed by 5 bases and 3 bases, with 10 bases remaining between them. The length of the CDR3 is 13 residues. Germline V lookup: CDR1 LNHDA, CDR2 SQIVND (reference sequence). CDR3 protein: CASSGDLDTEAFF. DNA of the CDR3: TGTGCCAGTAGTGGGGACTTGGACACTGAAGCTTTCTTT.

This clone showed up just once. This chain connects TRBV4-3 to TRBJ2-5; 11 bases fit TRBD2. From germline, CDR1 is LGHNA and CDR2 YSLEER. The CDR3 has 15 amino acids. The V gene end was trimmed by 4 bases and the J gene end by 2 bases; junction bases not matched to a gene: 3. CDR3 in DNA: TGCGCCAGCAGCCGTGGACTAGCGGGTCAAGAGACCCAGTACTTC. Its protein is CASSRGLAGQETQYF.

The genes are TRBV19 and TRBJ1-2; possible D gene TRBD1, 6 bases. V was cut by 10 bases and J by 8 bases, with 14 bases left in between. This CDR3 comprises 11 residues. CDR1 and CDR2 from the germline V gene are LNHDA and SQIVND (reference sequence). CDR3 nucleotides: TGTGCCACCTGGACAGCGGGAGGCTACACCTTC. Amino acid sequence: CATWTAGGYTF.

The chain joins TRBV10-2 to TRBJ1-1, with D uncertain. The CDR3 contains 14 residues. Germline V lookup: CDR1 WSHSY, CDR2 SAAADI. V dropped 2 bases and J dropped 4 bases, with 11 bases sitting between them. The CDR3 DNA reads as TGCGCCAGCAGTGAGCCCGGGTCGGTCACTGAAGCTTTCTTT. Translated: CASSEPGSVTEAFF.

This clone was observed once. This may come from a read error, since a much larger clone is one base off. The V gene is TRBV9, the J gene TRBJ2-3, with D uncertain. The V and J ends lost 2 bases and 1 base respectively, with 2 bases between them. Germline V gene lookup returns CDR1 SGDLS and CDR2 YYNGEE. This CDR3 comprises 12 residues. The CDR3 loop is CASSVGTDTQYF. The CDR3 DNA reads as TGTGCCAGCAGCGTGGGCACAGATACGCAGTATTTT.

The chain links TRBV5-1 to TRBJ1-5; 8 bases are a match to TRBD1. In germline, CDR1 is SGHRS, CDR2 YFSETQ. The CDR3 runs 15 residues. Losses at the gene ends were 0 bases for V and 6 bases for J; bases not matched to a gene: 5. The CDR3 sequence is CASSLGQGLGQPQHF. CDR3 nucleotide sequence: TGCGCCAGCAGCTTGGGACAGGGGCTGGGTCAGCCCCAGCATTTT.

The chain carries TRBV2 and TRBJ2-5, with TRBD1 matching over 7 bases. The V gene's germline CDR1 is SNHLY and CDR2 FYNNEI. Trimming cost V 6 bases and J 2 bases; bases outside gene matches: 6. The CDR3 loop spans 14 amino acids. CDR3 sequence reads: CASSPGGGQETQYF. The CDR3 DNA reads as TGTGCCAGCAGCCCAGGGGGTGGGCAAGAGACCCAGTACTTC.

A single count supports this clone. The chain links TRBV30 to TRBJ2-5, with unresolved D. Near its end, the DNA agrees better with TRBJ2-7, so the J call may be wrong. In germline, CDR1 is GTSNPN, CDR2 SVGIG (reference sequence). The length of the CDR3 is 13 residues. CDR3 amino acids: CAWSVGGLDEQYF. The CDR3 DNA sequence: TGTGCCTGGAGTGTGGGCGGTTTGGACGAGCAGTACTTC.

The CDR3 nucleotides are TGTGCCAGCAGAGCTACGACAGGGCTTGGCGGGGAGCTGTTTTTT. Its translation is CASRATTGLGGELFF. The genes are TRBV6-1 and TRBJ2-2, with 7 bases that match TRBD1. This CDR3 spans 15 amino acids. Germline loops: CDR1 MNHNS, CDR2 SASEGT. After removal of 6 bases from V and 7 bases from J, the junction contained 11 bases not matched to a gene.

The V and J genes are TRBV6-6 and TRBJ2-7, with TRBD1 identical over 10 bases. Germline loops: CDR1 MNHNY, CDR2 SVGAGI (reference sequence). This CDR3 spans 16 amino acids. The ends lost 2 bases at V and 7 bases at J; junction bases unmatched: 11. The CDR3 loop reads CASSYPGQGSSREQYF. Here the CDR3 DNA reads TGTGCCAGCAGTTACCCGGGACAGGGGTCCTCCCGGGAGCAGTACTTC.

V and J are TRBV5-6 and TRBJ1-4; 7 bases match TRBD1. Germline V gene lookup returns CDR1 SGHDT and CDR2 YYEEEE. After removal of 4 bases from V and 11 bases from J, the junction contained 14 bases not matched to a gene. This CDR3 comprises 15 residues. CDR3 loop: CASSQNDRVVRKLFF. CDR3 nucleotide sequence: TGTGCCAGCAGCCAAAATGACAGGGTTGTTCGGAAACTGTTTTTT.

The V gene is TRBV5-1, the J gene TRBJ2-5; D is ambiguous. The J call may not be correct, given that the DNA end is closer to TRBJ2-7. This CDR3 is 15 amino acids long. Germline assignment: CDR1 SGHRS and CDR2 YFSETQ. CDR3 sequence (DNA): TGCGCCAGCAGCTTGATAGATTCCTCCGCCTACGAGCAGTACTTC. As protein: CASSLIDSSAYEQYF.

V gene TRBV5-1 combines with J gene TRBJ2-7; weak D call: TRBD1 (6 bases). The V end was cut by 1 base, the J end by 0 bases, with 11 bases between. Germline values: CDR1 SGHRS, CDR2 YFSETQ. This CDR3 spans 15 amino acids. The CDR3 region is CASSLRGGGSYEQYF. DNA for the CDR3: TGCGCCAGCAGCTTGCGTGGGGGCGGCTCCTACGAGCAGTACTTC.

The rearrangement joins TRBV7-9 to TRBJ2-3; D possibly corresponds to TRBD1 (6 bases). This CDR3 has 15 amino acids. Germline assignment: CDR1 SEHNR and CDR2 FQNEAQ (reference sequence). Between the trimmed V and J ends, which lost 5 bases and 5 bases, there was a span of 17 bases. CDR3 in DNA: TGTGCCAGCAGCGTAAGGCAAAAGGGGGAAGATACGCAGTATTTT. Amino acids: CASSVRQKGEDTQYF. The complete variable domain, with remaining parts taken from reference TRBV7-9 and TRBJ2-3, reads DTGVSQNPRHKITKRGQNVTFRCDPISEHNRLYWYRQTLGQGPEFLTYFQNEAQLEKSRLLSDRFSAERPKGSFSTLEIQRTEQGDSAMYLCASSVRQKGEDTQYFGPGTRLTVL.

The rearrangement links TRBV19 to TRBJ2-3, with 7 bases identical to TRBD1. CDR3 length: 15 amino acids. V gave up 4 bases and J gave up 3 bases; unmatched junction bases: 7. Per germline, CDR1 LNHDA and CDR2 SQIVND (reference sequence). The DNA for the CDR3 is TGTGCCAGTAGTAGGCCCACAGGGGCGACAGATACGCAGTATTTT. Protein product: CASSRPTGATDTQYF.

The V gene is TRBV7-2, the J gene TRBJ1-2; D gene unclear. The CDR3 contains 15 residues. CDR1 is SGHTA and CDR2 is FQGNSA in the germline V gene. V lost 4 bases and J lost 3, with 15 bases in between. This CDR3 is CASSSRGGRDYGYTF. The CDR3 bases are TGTGCCAGCAGCTCTCGGGGAGGCCGGGACTATGGCTACACCTTC.

V and J are TRBV5-8 and TRBJ2-7; possible D gene TRBD1, 6 bases. Trimming cost V 6 bases and J 4 bases, with 17 bases left between them. Germline V lookup: CDR1 SGHTS, CDR2 YDEGEE. The CDR3 has 14 residues. The CDR3 DNA follows: TGTGCCAGCATCGATTTGACGAGGGGGTACGAGCAGTACTTC. Translation: CASIDLTRGYEQYF.

The chain couples TRBV6-5 to TRBJ1-2, with no clear D. The CDR3 runs to 13 residues. Germline V gene data show CDR1 as MNHEY and CDR2 as SVGAGI. V was cut by 5 bases and J by 2 bases, with 9 bases left in between. Here the CDR3 reads CASSRPGNYGYTF. The CDR3 bases are TGTGCCAGCAGTCGTCCCGGGAACTATGGCTACACCTTC.